The 22 T cell receptor beta chains reported below all come from one sample, sequenced in a study of blood T cell repertoires in COVID-19. Profiling relied on immunoSEQ multiplex PCR, and the TCRdb table lists in-frame clones only, not all of them. This sample has hundreds of thousands of clones; around 78% occur once, and the top ten carry 2% to 3%. Sequencing was performed on peripheral blood. These receptors all come from an older woman with active or convalescent COVID-19.

This chain joins TRBV18 and TRBJ2-1, with 7 bases that match TRBD2. Germline CDR1 reads KGHSH; CDR2 reads LQKENI. The CDR3 extends over 15 amino acids. Trimming cost V 3 bases and J 2 bases; bases outside gene matches: 4. CDR3 protein: CASSPTSSTYNEQFF. The CDR3 DNA reads as TGTGCCAGCTCACCGACTAGCAGCACCTACAATGAGCAGTTCTTC. The full variable domain, its missing parts supplied by reference TRBV18 and TRBJ2-1, is NAGVMQNPRHLVRRRGQEARLRCSPMKGHSHVYWYRQLPEEGLKFMVYLQKENIIDESGMPKERFSAEFPKEGPSILRIQQVVRGDSAAYFCASSPTSSTYNEQFFGPGTRLTVL.

For the CDR3, the DNA is TGTGCCAGCGGAAGTGGGACAGGGGTTTCTGGGGCCAACGTCCTGACTTTC. This gives the protein CASGSGTGVSGANVLTF. The chain has TRBV28 and TRBJ2-6; 10 bases match TRBD1. With V trimmed by 8 bases and J by 1 base, 8 bases remained unmatched. Germline V CDR1 and CDR2: MDHEN, SYDVKM. The CDR3 has 17 residues.

The table lists this clone with a few counts. This chain links TRBV6-6 with TRBJ2-7, with D perhaps TRBD1 (5 bases). The CDR3 covers 12 residues. CDR1 is MNHNY, CDR2 SVGAGI, per germline (reference sequence). With 4 bases removed from V and 2 bases from J, the gap between germline ends came to 6 bases. CDR3 region: CASSLDTYEQYF. Here the CDR3 DNA reads TGTGCCAGCAGTTTGGACACCTACGAGCAGTACTTC.

The chain is built from TRBV5-4 and TRBJ2-3; 8 positions match TRBD1. CDR3 length equals 15 residues. The V gene's germline CDR1 is SGHNT and CDR2 YYREEE (reference sequence). With 3 bases clipped from V and 2 bases from J, the junction kept 5 bases outside the gene matches. The CDR3 is CASSWRGQDTDTQYF. In DNA, the CDR3 is TGTGCCAGCAGCTGGAGGGGACAGGACACAGATACGCAGTATTTT.

The gene calls are TRBV5-6 and TRBJ2-6; tentatively, D is TRBD2 (5 bases). This CDR3 has 15 residues. V shed 6 bases and J shed 4 bases, with 14 bases lying between them. Germline-derived CDR1 and CDR2 are SGHDT and YYEEEE. The CDR3, as DNA: TGTGCCAGCACCCCCCGGACTTCCGGGGCCAACGTCCTGACTTTC. This translates into CASTPRTSGANVLTF.

Of note for this clone: The junction shows a germline mismatch at one end, possibly a read error. The rearrangement joins TRBV28 to TRBJ1-2; D not certain. CDR3 length: 16 residues. Germline V gives CDR1 MDHEN, CDR2 SYDVKM. In nucleotides, the CDR3 is TGTGCCAGCAACCCACCCGGACTTCAACCTAACTATGGCCACACCTTC. Amino acid sequence: CASNPPGLQPNYGHTF.

V gene TRBV7-9 combines with J gene TRBJ1-4; 10 positions agree with TRBD1. Unmatched junction bases numbered 7, after V lost 3 bases and J lost 0 bases. CDR1 is SEHNR, CDR2 FQNEAQ, per germline (reference sequence). This CDR3 comprises 18 residues. CDR3 loop: CASSLNFGQGATNEKLFF. The CDR3 coding sequence is TGTGCCAGCAGCTTGAATTTTGGACAGGGGGCAACTAATGAAAAACTGTTTTTT.

The rearrangement uses TRBV7-9 and TRBJ2-7, with 10 bases lining up with TRBD1. CDR1 is SEHNR and CDR2 is FQNEAQ in the germline V gene (reference sequence). The CDR3 is 15 residues long. Unmatched junction bases numbered 9, after V lost 5 bases and J lost 5 bases. The chain's CDR3 is CASSRSGTGVDEQYF. CDR3 nucleotides: TGTGCCAGCAGCCGCTCCGGGACAGGGGTCGACGAGCAGTACTTC.

To note about this clone: At one end, the junction sequence differs from germline, possibly due to a read error. The chain has TRBV18 and TRBJ2-7; tentatively, D is TRBD1 (5 bases). CDR3 length: 13 amino acids. The V gene's germline CDR1 is KGHSH and CDR2 LQKENI. The CDR3 coding sequence is TGTGCCAGCTCAACAGGTCCCCTTTACGAACAGTACTTC. Residues: CASSTGPLYEQYF. Using reference TRBV18 and TRBJ2-7 for the parts outside the CDR3, the full variable domain is NAGVMQNPRHLVRRRGQEARLRCSPMKGHSHVYWYRQLPEEGLKFMVYLQKENIIDESGMPKERFSAEFPKEGPSILRIQQVVRGDSAAYFCASSTGPLYEQYFGPGTRLTVT.

This clone appeared a single time. The CDR3, as DNA: TGTGCCAGCAGTATAATGACAGGGAATACTTCACCCCTCCACTTT. This sequence encodes CASSIMTGNTSPLHF. The rearrangement links TRBV27 to TRBJ1-6; 7 bases map to TRBD1. J gave up 9 bases and V 5 bases, and 10 bases lay outside the gene matches. CDR1 and CDR2 (germline): MNHEY, SMNVEV (reference sequence). This CDR3 is built from 15 residues.

CDR3 loop: CASSYQGQVGGELFF. In DNA form, the CDR3 reads TGTGCCAGCAGTTACCAAGGACAGGTTGGCGGGGAGCTGTTTTTT. The V and J genes are TRBV6-6 and TRBJ2-2; 7 positions match TRBD1. This CDR3 comprises 15 residues. V lost 2 bases, J lost 7 bases, and 7 bases stayed unmatched. Per germline, CDR1 MNHNY and CDR2 SVGAGI (reference sequence).

The chain carries TRBV21-1 and TRBJ2-7; the table's D call of TRBD2 was not tested on the DNA. TRBV21-1 is labeled a pseudogene. The CDR3 length is 14 residues. CDR3 DNA sequence: TGTGCCAGCAAGGCGGAAACTTCTACGAAATGGCAGTACTTC. It translates to CASKAETSTKWQYF.

The chain combines TRBV28 with TRBJ2-1; 8 bases align to TRBD2. V gave up 5 bases and J gave up 7 bases; unmatched junction bases: 13. Per the germline V gene, CDR1 is MDHEN and CDR2 is SYDVKM. The length of the CDR3 is 16 residues. CDR3 protein: CASSLLGREGQNEQFF. The CDR3 nucleotides read TGTGCCAGCAGTCTCCTGGGACGGGAGGGCCAGAATGAGCAGTTCTTC. Complete variable domain (other parts from reference TRBV28 and TRBJ2-1): DVKVTQSSRYLVKRTGEKVFLECVQDMDHENMFWYRQDPGLGLRLIYFSYDVKMKEKGDIPEGYSVSREKKERFSLILESASTNQTSMYLCASSLLGREGQNEQFFGPGTRLTVL.

V is TRBV7-9 and J is TRBJ2-4, with TRBD1 matching over 11 bases. Germline V gene data show CDR1 as SEHNR and CDR2 as FQNEAQ (reference sequence). V shed 4 bases, J shed 3 bases, and the junction held 8 bases outside the gene matches. The CDR3 runs 17 residues. The CDR3 DNA follows: TGTGCCAGCAGCTCCGTCGGGACAGGGGGGGACAAAAACATTCAGTACTTC. This translates into CASSSVGTGGDKNIQYF.

With regard to this clone: The germline gene is not matched at one end of the junction; a read error may be the cause. The rearrangement uses TRBV6-5 and TRBJ2-1, with TRBD1 matching over 9 bases. Germline-derived CDR1 and CDR2 are MNHEY and SVGAGI. The CDR3 contains 13 residues. CDR3 region: CASNTINRGRVVF. CDR3 DNA: TGTGCCAGCAACACAATCAACAGGGGGCGCGTTGTCTTC.

DNA for the CDR3: TGCAGCGGGGACACCAACTCGTACAATGAGCAGTTCTTC. Translating it yields CSGDTNSYNEQFF. This chain connects TRBV29-1 to TRBJ2-1; possible D gene TRBD1, 6 bases. Germline CDR1 and CDR2: SQVTM and ANQGSEA. The V end was cut by 7 bases, the J end by 4 bases, with 14 bases between. This CDR3 has 13 residues.

CDR3 amino acids: CASSQTSGRAADTQYF. CDR3 DNA sequence: TGTGCCAGCTCTCAGACTAGCGGGAGGGCCGCAGATACGCAGTATTTT. The J gene is TRBJ2-3, the V gene TRBV18; 14 positions agree with TRBD2. CDR1 and CDR2 from the germline V gene are KGHSH and LQKENI. The CDR3 loop spans 16 amino acids. With V trimmed by 6 bases and J by 4 bases, 6 bases remained unmatched.

The V and J genes are TRBV25-1 and TRBJ1-2, with 7 bases matching TRBD1. Germline lookup yields CDR1 MGHDK and CDR2 SYGVNS. Trimming at V came to 1 base and at J to 0 bases, leaving 11 bases not matched to a gene. The CDR3 contains 18 residues. CDR3: CASSEFFGRGQTNYGYTF. CDR3 DNA sequence: TGTGCCAGCAGTGAATTTTTTGGTAGGGGACAGACTAACTATGGCTACACCTTC.

V is TRBV9 and J is TRBJ1-4; D is perhaps TRBD1 (5 bases). Per the germline V gene, CDR1 is SGDLS and CDR2 is YYNGEE. Trimming took off 9 bases at V and 3 bases at J, with 15 bases between the two ends. This CDR3 has 14 amino acids. DNA for the CDR3: TGTGCCACCTCCTCGGGGGACGCTAATGAAAAACTGTTTTTT. Translation: CATSSGDANEKLFF. The full variable domain, in which reference TRBV9 and TRBJ1-4 provide the parts outside the CDR3, is DSGVTQTPKHLITATGQRVTLRCSPRSGDLSVYWYQQSLDQGLQFLIQYYNGEERAKGNILERFSAQQFPDLHSELNLSSLELGDSALYFCATSSGDANEKLFFGSGTQLSVL.

The chain uses TRBV6-5 and TRBJ2-3; D not certain. The length of the CDR3 is 13 residues. The V gene's germline CDR1 is MNHEY and CDR2 SVGAGI. Trimming removed 10 bases from V and 7 bases from J, with 18 bases in between. The CDR3 sequence is CATIFGEPNTQYF. The CDR3 coding sequence is TGTGCCACCATATTTGGTGAGCCGAATACGCAGTATTTT.

The chain uses TRBV5-1 and TRBJ2-7, with 7 bases that match TRBD1. The CDR3 runs 14 residues. The germline V gene has CDR1 SGHRS and CDR2 YFSETQ. V gave up 6 bases and J gave up 0 bases; unmatched junction bases: 6. The CDR3 DNA follows: TGCGCCAGCACCCCAGGGGGTTACTCCTACGAGCAGTACTTC. Translated: CASTPGGYSYEQYF.

This chain joins TRBV9 and TRBJ2-7; TRBD2 aligns across 9 bases. The CDR3 is made up of 15 amino acids. V lost 4 bases to trimming and J lost 0 bases; unmatched junction nucleotides: 5. The germline V gene has CDR1 SGDLS and CDR2 YYNGEE. CDR3 bases: TGTGCCAGCAGCCCTTTTAGCGGGGGCTCCTACGAGCAGTACTTC. Translated, it gives CASSPFSGGSYEQYF.